One and the same sample provided the 20 T cell receptor beta chains below, sequenced in a study of blood T cell repertoires in COVID-19. Sequencing used immunoSEQ multiplex PCR; TCRdb keeps in-frame clones, though not all of them. This sample has around 260,000 clones, with around 86% found just once. The sample comprised peripheral blood. The receptors were sampled from a woman aged 55-70 years with COVID-19, enrolled during active disease.

The chain is built from TRBV5-6 and TRBJ2-1; D possibly corresponds to TRBD1 (5 bases). The ends were cut back, 3 bases at V and 6 bases at J, with 10 bases in the middle. In germline, CDR1 is SGHDT, CDR2 YYEEEE. The length of the CDR3 is 13 residues. The CDR3 loop reads CASSWGPLNEQFF. DNA for the CDR3: TGTGCCAGCAGCTGGGGCCCCCTCAATGAGCAGTTCTTC.

The rearrangement links TRBV19 to TRBJ1-5; D possibly corresponds to TRBD1 (6 bases). Looked up from germline, CDR1 is LNHDA and CDR2 is SQIVND (reference sequence). With 3 bases removed from V and 3 bases from J, the gap between germline ends came to 15 bases. The CDR3 loop spans 16 amino acids. The CDR3 nucleotides read TGTGCCAGTAGTATTTGGGGGCGCAGCCCCAATCAGCCCCAGCATTTT. This sequence encodes CASSIWGRSPNQPQHF.

The chain recombines TRBV7-7 with TRBJ1-4; D perhaps matches TRBD1 (6 bases). Germline V lookup: CDR1 SSHAT, CDR2 FNYEAQ (reference sequence). The CDR3 sequence is 18 residues long. V lost 5 bases and J 4 bases, leaving 23 bases between the germline ends. The DNA of the CDR3 is TGTGCCAGCAGCCCCCGCCCCCTCACAGGGATGGATAATGAAAAACTGTTTTTT. It specifies CASSPRPLTGMDNEKLFF.

The V call is TRBV5-4, the J call TRBJ1-1, with D tentatively TRBD1 (5 bases). The V end lost 0 bases, the J end lost 1 base, and 10 bases lay between the germline ends. There are 15 residues in the CDR3. Germline V gene data show CDR1 as SGHNT and CDR2 as YYREEE (reference sequence). CDR3 sequence reads: CASSLAHGQNTEAFF. CDR3 DNA: TGTGCCAGCAGCTTGGCCCACGGACAGAACACTGAAGCTTTCTTT. The whole variable domain, remainder taken from reference TRBV5-4 and TRBJ1-1, is ETGVTQSPTHLIKTRGQQVTLRCSSQSGHNTVSWYQQALGQGPQFIFQYYREEENGRGNFPPRFSGLQFPNYSSELNVNALELDDSALYLCASSLAHGQNTEAFFGQGTRLTVV.

J is TRBJ2-7 and V is TRBV5-4, with D possibly matching TRBD2 (6 bases). CDR3 size: 16 residues. Looked up from germline, CDR1 is SGHNT and CDR2 is YYREEE (reference sequence). The germline V and J ends were trimmed by 3 bases and 0 bases, with 16 bases remaining between them. Here the CDR3 DNA reads TGTGCCAGCAGCTGGGAGGAGTTCGGGAGCTCCTACGAGCAGTACTTC. This encodes CASSWEEFGSSYEQYF. Based on the CDR3 plus reference TRBV5-4 and TRBJ2-7, the full variable domain is ETGVTQSPTHLIKTRGQQVTLRCSSQSGHNTVSWYQQALGQGPQFIFQYYREEENGRGNFPPRFSGLQFPNYSSELNVNALELDDSALYLCASSWEEFGSSYEQYFGPGTRLTVT.

The gene calls are TRBV6-2 or TRBV6-3 and TRBJ1-4, with D possibly matching TRBD1 (6 bases). The CDR3 has 13 amino acids. V lost 6 bases, J lost 10 bases, and 15 bases lay in between. Germline CDR1 and CDR2: MNHEY and SVGEGT. CDR3 amino acids: CASSPQGGGKLFF. As DNA, the CDR3 is TGTGCCAGCAGCCCACAGGGAGGGGGAAAACTGTTTTTT.

Of note for this clone: At the DNA level, this CDR3 is encoded by other sequences in the same sample as well. The chain carries TRBV5-1 and TRBJ2-7; possible D gene TRBD2, 7 bases. Trimming left V 3 bases short and J 4 bases short, with 32 bases between. Germline lookup yields CDR1 SGHRS and CDR2 YFSETQ. This CDR3 is 20 amino acids long. CDR3 sequence (DNA): TGCGCCAGCAGCTCCCATGGCGGGGGCGCGGGATCAGCGGAGTATTACGAGCAGTACTTC. It codes for CASSSHGGGAGSAEYYEQYF. Combining the CDR3 with reference TRBV5-1 and TRBJ2-7 gives the whole variable domain KAGVTQTPRYLIKTRGQQVTLSCSPISGHRSVSWYQQTPGQGLQFLFEYFSETQRNKGNFPGRFSGRQFSNSRSEMNVSTLELGDSALYLCASSSHGGGAGSAEYYEQYFGPGTRLTVT.

The chain combines TRBV27 with TRBJ2-2, with D possibly TRBD2 on 7 matching bases. V lost 5 bases, J lost 4 bases, and 20 bases lay in between. The CDR3 has 17 residues. CDR1 is MNHEY, CDR2 SMNVEV, per germline (reference sequence). CDR3 residues: CASSLQGGRGPTGELFF. In nucleotides, the CDR3 is TGTGCCAGCAGTCTCCAAGGGGGGCGGGGGCCCACCGGGGAGCTGTTTTTT.

The chain carries TRBV4-3 and TRBJ1-1, with TRBD1 matching over 9 bases. Germline CDR1 reads LGHNA; CDR2 reads YSLEER. Trimming removed 2 bases from V and 5 bases from J; junction bases left unmatched: 6. The CDR3 extends over 15 amino acids. CDR3 sequence: CASSQPGQGKTEAFF. Here the CDR3 DNA reads TGCGCCAGCAGCCAACCGGGACAGGGAAAGACTGAAGCTTTCTTT.

V gene TRBV7-2 combines with J gene TRBJ1-5; 9 bases fit TRBD1. The CDR3 has 17 amino acids. V was clipped by 2 bases and J by 0 bases; unmatched bases: 5. The germline gives CDR1 SGHTA, CDR2 FQGNSA. CDR3 DNA sequence: TGTGCCAGCAGCTTATGGGCGGGACAGGGTAGCAATCAGCCCCAGCATTTT. This codes for CASSLWAGQGSNQPQHF.

The rearrangement uses TRBV28 and TRBJ1-6, with 9 bases lining up with TRBD1. The junction had 10 bases not matched to a gene; V was cut back by 6 bases and J by 10 bases. Per germline, CDR1 MDHEN and CDR2 SYDVKM. This CDR3 has 15 residues. The CDR3 nucleotides read TGTGCCAGCAGCCCACCCGGGACAGGGAGGTCACCCCTCCACTTT. This translates into CASSPPGTGRSPLHF.

The chain joins TRBV9 to TRBJ1-6; D possibly corresponds to TRBD1 (6 bases). V lost 3 bases and J lost 8, with 15 bases in between. The germline V gene encodes CDR1 SGDLS and CDR2 YYNGEE. The CDR3 spans 15 residues. CDR3 sequence: CASSGRDTGHSPLHF. DNA of the CDR3: TGTGCCAGCAGCGGCCGGGACACGGGGCATTCACCCCTCCACTTT. The full variable domain, rest sourced from reference TRBV9 and TRBJ1-6, is DSGVTQTPKHLITATGQRVTLRCSPRSGDLSVYWYQQSLDQGLQFLIQYYNGEERAKGNILERFSAQQFPDLHSELNLSSLELGDSALYFCASSGRDTGHSPLHFGNGTRLTVT.

This chain uses TRBV5-1 with TRBJ2-3, with D possibly being TRBD1 (5 bases). The CDR3 has 15 residues. V shed 4 bases and J shed 6 bases, with 18 bases lying between them. Per germline, CDR1 SGHRS and CDR2 YFSETQ. CDR3 loop: CASSPPGGAGDTQYF. CDR3 DNA: TGCGCCAGCAGCCCTCCGGGTGGGGCAGGGGATACGCAGTATTTT.

This clone was observed a single time. This sequence joins TRBV19 and TRBJ2-6; the D gene is possibly TRBD1 (6 bases). The germline gives CDR1 LNHDA, CDR2 SQIVND (reference sequence). The V end was cut by 9 bases, the J end by 0 bases, with 18 bases between. The CDR3 runs to 17 residues. The CDR3, as DNA: TGTGCCAGCACCCTGCGGACAGCCCTCTCTGGGGCCAACGTCCTGACTTTC. Translation: CASTLRTALSGANVLTF.

The chain has TRBV2 and TRBJ2-4, with D possibly matching TRBD2 (7 bases). V lost 5 bases and J 9 bases, leaving 17 bases between the germline ends. The CDR3 runs to 14 residues. Germline V gene lookup returns CDR1 SNHLY and CDR2 FYNNEI. CDR3 nucleotide sequence: TGTGCCAGCAGTTCGCCGGGGGGCTCGGGCATTCAGTACTTC. Translating it yields CASSSPGGSGIQYF. The entire variable domain, with the rest obtained from reference TRBV2 and TRBJ2-4, is as follows: EPEVTQTPSHQVTQMGQEVILRCVPISNHLYFYWYRQILGQKVEFLVSFYNNEISEKSEIFDDQFSVERPDGSNFTLKIRSTKLEDSAMYFCASSSPGGSGIQYFGAGTRLSVL.

The rearrangement links TRBV12-5 to TRBJ1-1; TRBD1 is a possible D gene (6 bases). The V end lost 6 bases, the J end lost 3 bases, and 14 bases lay between the germline ends. The CDR3 contains 14 residues. Germline V gene data show CDR1 as LGHNT and CDR2 as FRNRAP. In DNA form, the CDR3 reads TGTGCTAGTGGCTCAGGGGTTAGTGACACTGAAGCTTTCTTT. Translated: CASGSGVSDTEAFF. The entire variable domain, with the rest obtained from reference TRBV12-5 and TRBJ1-1, is as follows: DARVTQTPRHKVTEMGQEVTMRCQPILGHNTVFWYRQTMMQGLELLAYFRNRAPLDDSGMPKDRFSAEMPDATLATLKIQPSEPRDSAVYFCASGSGVSDTEAFFGQGTRLTVV.

The chain links TRBV20-1 to TRBJ2-7; tentative D call: TRBD2 (6 bases). CDR1 and CDR2 (germline): DFQATT, SNEGSKA (reference sequence). The CDR3 has 12 amino acids. The V and J ends lost 3 bases and 3 bases respectively, with 9 bases between them. The CDR3 loop reads CSASRGNYEQYF. The CDR3, as DNA: TGCAGTGCTAGTCGGGGGAACTACGAGCAGTACTTC.

V gene TRBV18 combines with J gene TRBJ2-5; D is perhaps TRBD2 (6 bases). The CDR3 consists of 14 residues. Looked up from germline, CDR1 is KGHSH and CDR2 is LQKENI. Deletions cut 2 bases from V and 5 bases from J, with 12 bases between. The CDR3 here is CASSPGGIGETQYF. The CDR3 DNA follows: TGTGCCAGCTCACCAGGCGGGATCGGGGAGACCCAGTACTTC.

This sequence joins TRBV4-1 and TRBJ1-1, with 7 bases lining up with TRBD1. The CDR3 length is 15 residues. CDR1 is MGHRA, CDR2 YSYEKL, per germline. V was clipped by 3 bases and J by 0 bases; unmatched bases: 4. Here the CDR3 reads CASSQQGQMNTEAFF. The CDR3 DNA reads TGCGCCAGCAGCCAGCAGGGACAGATGAACACTGAAGCTTTCTTT.

The V and J genes are TRBV5-1 and TRBJ2-7; D is possibly TRBD1 (6 bases). V was trimmed by 4 bases and J by 6 bases, leaving 14 bases between them. This CDR3 comprises 13 residues. The germline gives CDR1 SGHRS, CDR2 YFSETQ. The CDR3 protein is CASSRKGETEQYF. The CDR3 nucleotides read TGCGCCAGCAGCCGCAAGGGGGAGACCGAGCAGTACTTC.